This TCR beta chain was sequenced during a study of cytomegalovirus exposure and HLA in healthy donors. Study results and limitations: The classifier reportedly diagnosed cytomegalovirus status with high sensitivity and specificity.

Comment on this clone: The antigen is unknown.

V lost 3 bases, J lost 7 bases, and 7 bases stayed unmatched. The germline V gene encodes CDR1 SGHNT and CDR2 YENEEA. The CDR3 runs 14 residues. Assay used: immunoSEQ multiplex PCR; TCRdb lists only in-frame clones, some missing. The sample shows over 90,000 clones, around 96% of them seen only once. The sequenced sample consisted of PBMCs. The clonotype comes from a woman under 30 in good health and CMV-seronegative. The chain joins TRBV11-3 to TRBJ2-5, with TRBD2 matching over 8 bases. The CDR3 bases are TGTGCCAGCAGCTTGAACGGGGGGGCCGGGACCCAGTACTTC. It translates to CASSLNGGAGTQYF.